This record concerns one TCR beta chain sequence. What antigen it recognizes has not been identified. No much larger clone exists at a distance of one base, and base qualities are not known. The library was built by means of 5' RACE. Sequencing relied on an Illumina HiSeq 2000. A universal primer binding site was introduced by template switching, and a unique molecular identifier was present in the final cDNA, enabling accurate counting of TCR cDNA molecules. Specific primers in the conserved constant-segment region were used to synthesize first-strand cDNA for TCR alpha and beta chains. To control for contamination, each cDNA library was double barcoded with a SMART-Mk sample barcode plus Illumina barcodes. Two successive PCR steps introduced TruSeq adapter sequences along with Illumina sample barcodes. TCR alpha and beta cDNA libraries were sequenced on the Illumina HiSeq platform with custom primers. The paper's data handling went like this. Unique molecular identifiers were extracted from raw reads with MiGEC, and CDR3 positions were determined with MiXCR. For each individual, recombination models were inferred using an EM algorithm with the repgenHMM and IGoR tools. Shared clonotype analysis was performed with the tcR package in R, normalizing sharing by the product of cloneset sizes. Out-of-frame nonproductive sequences were analyzed to study raw recombination free of thymic and clonal selection effects. TCRdb ran its own pipeline on the public reads, namely fastp trimming at Q25 and MiXCR clone calling, and kept in-frame beta chains. Identical CDR3 protein sequences are pooled into one entry, listed with their most common genes and DNA. The V and J calls and clone size come from TCRdb's table, not from the authors' own analysis. The sample profile shows more than 400,000 distinct CDR3 sequences; roughly 15% of them were found once. Of the sample, around 0.4% is held by the ten largest clones.

The CDR3 numbers 15 residues from cysteine through phenylalanine. Here the CDR3 DNA is all that survives: 45 bases in frame from base 1. Trimmed from V: 5 bases; trimmed from J: 5 bases; junction bases lacking a gene match: 8. Per the germline V gene, SGHVS is the CDR1 and FQNEAQ is the CDR2. All donors were healthy Caucasians. The twin cohort consisted of three pairs of female monozygotic twins, all aged 18 to 29 years. Positive isolation kits from Invitrogen were used to isolate the CD4+ and CD8+ T cell populations. This entry belongs to a study of identical twins (dated by TCRdb to the mid-2010s). Background on the whole study: The study deep-sequenced TCR alpha and beta repertoires from monozygotic twins, unrelated adults of various ages and cord blood to test whether fetal clonotypes persist. To rule out contamination, the twin experiments were replicated at different times with different library preparation protocols. What the work shows at the level of the full study, not this receptor alone: Fewer insertions were carried by abundant cord blood beta clonotypes, a similar but weaker trend appeared in young adult naive repertoires, and no such trend appeared in memory repertoires. Zero-insertion analyses could be partly confounded by invariant T cells such as MAIT and iNKT, although diverse VJ usage argued against such confounding for most clonotypes. Conclusions relied on cross-sectional statistical analysis, since the same donors could not be followed over many years. The excess sharing between twins in beta out-of-frame sequences was weaker because fewer shared sequences reduced the signal-to-noise ratio. Compared with coincidental sharing between unrelated individuals, an excess of low generation-probability sequences was observed among out-of-frame TCR alpha sequences shared between twins. In monozygotic twins, recombination models systematically underestimated out-of-frame TCR alpha sharing, but the models matched the sharing seen between unrelated individuals.

Another study also made use of these data, one on yellow fever vaccine responses in identical twins. That second publication adds: The T cell response to vaccination in identical twins was reported by the authors to appear partly convergent and partly personalized. Focusing on identical twins, the study followed the T cell clones that responded to the vaccine, and did so with precision.

The rearranged segments are TRBV7-8 and TRBJ2-2, and 7 bases in between align with TRBD2. The sequencing sample was made of CD4+ T cells sorted from blood. The clonotype comes from a woman aged 18-29 years in good health. The DNA sequence is as follows: TGTGCCAGCAGCGTCTCCGGGACTATTACCGGGGAGCTGTTTTTT. This encodes CASSVSGTITGELFF.